This TCR beta chain was sequenced for a study of vaccination and CD4 T cells after COVID-19. On the study more broadly: The convalescents, six males and four females, included two who were Hispanic. Every culture used as a control got a CEFX pool, an HIV-1 Nef pool, or no peptide.

Researchers used the Oncomine TCR Beta short-read assay to sequence DNA from cultured CD4+ T cells. MiXCR was run by TCRdb on the PCR reads, yielding one entry per CDR3 protein. The sample holds 10,000 to 15,000 distinct CDR3 sequences, roughly half seen once. Documented treatment: approximately nine-day PBMC culture with coronavirus spike peptide pools or control peptides (ViraFEST assay). Concerning this clonotype itself: Its antigen is not known.

With 2 bases clipped from V and 7 bases from J, the junction kept 7 bases outside the gene matches. The CDR3 is made up of 15 amino acids. Germline V CDR1 and CDR2: MNHEY, SVGEGT. The receptor was isolated from a human donor who had recovered from COVID-19. The chain is built from TRBV6-2 or TRBV6-3 and TRBJ1-5; 8 positions agree with TRBD1. What was sequenced was CD4+ T cells from blood, cultured in vitro. Here the CDR3 reads CASSYGEDRAQPQHF. The CDR3 DNA follows: TGTGCCAGCAGTTACGGGGAGGACAGGGCCCAGCCCCAGCATTTT.